This TCR beta chain was found in a study of blood T cell repertoires in COVID-19. Across the study: Spain, Italy and the United States supplied samples that represented acute and convalescent COVID-19.

The authors' processing: For nucleated cells, counts were estimated from reference gene primer amplification. Profiled with immunoSEQ multiplex PCR; TCRdb holds only in-frame clones, not every one. Clonal size and the V and J genes are those of that table, whereas D and trimming came from the DNA. The table has around 200,000 clones, approximately 86% seen once. This CDR3 region has 12 residues. The germline V and J ends were trimmed by 3 bases and 3 bases, with 6 bases remaining between them. The germline V gene encodes CDR1 SGHRS and CDR2 YFSETQ. V usage is TRBV5-1 and J usage is TRBJ1-2, with D perhaps matching TRBD1 (5 bases). The source is a woman older than 75 with acute or convalescent COVID-19. Sequences were obtained from peripheral blood. The CDR3 sequence: CASSWGDYGYTF. CDR3 nucleotides: TGCGCCAGCAGCTGGGGGGACTATGGCTACACCTTC.